This T cell receptor (beta chain) was obtained from a study of control samples from healthy donors and cancer patients. Produced via immunoSEQ multiplex PCR; TCRdb's table is partial and in-frame only. This repertoire shows about 150,000 clones, about nine tenths found once; its top ten account for less than 5.5%. Germline V gives CDR1 MDHEN, CDR2 SYDVKM. The CDR3 length is 11 residues. The V end lost 10 bases, the J end lost 7 bases, and 10 bases lay between the germline ends. The chain recombines TRBV28 with TRBJ1-4; D unresolved. This clonotype was sampled from a man aged 25-45 years in good health. Sequenced input: blood. This CDR3 reads CATWEGEKLFF. The CDR3 DNA sequence: TGTGCCACCTGGGAGGGTGAAAAACTGTTTTTT.